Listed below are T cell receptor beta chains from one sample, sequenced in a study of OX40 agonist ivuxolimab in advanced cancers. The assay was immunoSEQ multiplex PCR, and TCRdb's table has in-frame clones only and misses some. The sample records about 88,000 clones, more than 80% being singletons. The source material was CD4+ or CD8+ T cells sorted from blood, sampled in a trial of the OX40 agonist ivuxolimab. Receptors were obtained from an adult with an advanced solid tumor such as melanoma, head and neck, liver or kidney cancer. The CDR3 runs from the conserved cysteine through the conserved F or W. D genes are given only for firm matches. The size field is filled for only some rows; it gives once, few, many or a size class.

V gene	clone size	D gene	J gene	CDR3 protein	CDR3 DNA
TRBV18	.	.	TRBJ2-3	CASSPLFREKGADTQYF	TGTGCCAGCTCACCACTTTTCCGGGAGAAAGGGGCAGATACGCAGTATTTT
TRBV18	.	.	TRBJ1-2	CASSPPYGPGYTF	TGTGCCAGCTCACCACCCTACGGCCCTGGCTACACCTTC
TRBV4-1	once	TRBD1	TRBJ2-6	CASSRKGGSTGANVLTF	TGCGCCAGCAGCCGTAAAGGGGGCTCGACCGGGGCCAACGTCCTGACTTTC
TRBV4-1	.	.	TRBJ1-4	CASSQGSARAGTNEKLFF	TGCGCCAGCAGCCAAGGATCTGCACGGGCAGGAACTAATGAAAAACTGTTTTTT
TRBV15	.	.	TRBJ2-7	CATSTKNSGTYEQYF	TGTGCCACCAGCACCAAGAATAGCGGTACCTACGAGCAGTACTTC
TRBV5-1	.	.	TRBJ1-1	CASSLGPGSTEAFF	TGCGCCAGCAGCTTGGGCCCCGGTTCCACTGAAGCTTTCTTT
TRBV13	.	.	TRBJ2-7	CASSLHGREQYF	TGTGCCAGCAGCTTACACGGGAGAGAGCAGTACTTC
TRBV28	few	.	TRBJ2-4	CASRESPVDIQYF	TGTGCCAGCCGGGAGAGTCCGGTGGACATTCAGTACTTC
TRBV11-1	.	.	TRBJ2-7	CASSLDGVYEQYF	TGTGCCAGCAGCTTGGACGGTGTCTACGAGCAGTACTTC
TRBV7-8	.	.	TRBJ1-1	CASSLVAGTEAFF	TGTGCCAGCAGCTTAGTGGCTGGCACTGAAGCTTTCTTT
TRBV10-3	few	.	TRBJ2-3	CANRGSDTQYF	TGTGCCAACCGCGGTTCAGATACGCAGTATTTT
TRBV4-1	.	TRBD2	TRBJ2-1	CASSQERRLAGFNEQFF	TGCGCCAGCAGCCAAGAAAGGCGACTAGCGGGGTTTAATGAGCAGTTCTTC
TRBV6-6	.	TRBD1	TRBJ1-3	CASSYSPGQGADTIYF	TGTGCCAGCAGTTACTCCCCGGGACAGGGGGCTGACACCATATATTTT
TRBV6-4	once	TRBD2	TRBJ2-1	CASSPQLADNEQFF	TGTGCCAGCAGCCCTCAACTAGCGGACAATGAGCAGTTCTTC
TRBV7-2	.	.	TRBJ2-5	CASSDPRAGQQETQYF	TGTGCCAGCAGCGACCCGCGGGCGGGACAGCAAGAGACCCAGTACTTC
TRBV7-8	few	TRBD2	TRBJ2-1	CASSPSFREGGYNEQFF	TGTGCCAGCAGCCCCTCGTTCCGGGAGGGTGGTTACAATGAGCAGTTCTTC
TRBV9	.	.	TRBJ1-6	CASSAQGPYNSPLHF	TGTGCCAGCAGCGCACAGGGACCCTATAATTCACCCCTCCACTTT
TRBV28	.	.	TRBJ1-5	CASTVLGQAARQPQHF	TGTGCCAGCACCGTACTTGGACAAGCCGCTAGACAGCCCCAGCATTTT
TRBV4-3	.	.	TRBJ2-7	CASSQDPRFPGEQYF	TGCGCCAGCAGCCAAGACCCTAGGTTCCCCGGGGAGCAGTACTTC
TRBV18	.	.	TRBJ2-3	CASSTGLSTGTDTQYF	TGTGCCAGCTCCACAGGACTCTCGACCGGCACAGATACGCAGTATTTT
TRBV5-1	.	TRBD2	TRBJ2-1	CASSLAGTSGSRNEQFF	TGCGCCAGCAGCTTGGCCGGGACTAGCGGGAGCAGGAATGAGCAGTTCTTC
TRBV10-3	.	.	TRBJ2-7	CAISERVRAIEQYF	TGTGCCATCAGTGAGAGGGTTCGGGCCATCGAGCAGTACTTC
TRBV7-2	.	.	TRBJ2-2	CASSFSRTTANTGELFF	TGTGCCAGCAGCTTTAGCAGGACAACCGCGAACACCGGGGAGCTGTTTTTT
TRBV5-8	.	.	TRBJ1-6	CASSLPGRNNSPLHF	TGTGCCAGCAGCCTCCCGGGACGGAATAATTCACCCCTCCACTTT
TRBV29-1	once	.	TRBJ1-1	CSAHSTEAFF	TGCAGCGCCCACTCCACTGAAGCTTTCTTT
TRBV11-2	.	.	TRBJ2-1	CASSLGWGRSYNEQFF	TGTGCCAGCAGCTTAGGGTGGGGCCGCTCATACAATGAGCAGTTCTTC
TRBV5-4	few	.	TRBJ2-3	CASSGISGTQYF	TGTGCCAGCAGCGGGATCAGCGGAACGCAGTATTTT
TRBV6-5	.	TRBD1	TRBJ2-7	CASSQPGQGNEQYF	TGTGCCAGCAGTCAACCGGGACAGGGGAACGAGCAGTACTTC